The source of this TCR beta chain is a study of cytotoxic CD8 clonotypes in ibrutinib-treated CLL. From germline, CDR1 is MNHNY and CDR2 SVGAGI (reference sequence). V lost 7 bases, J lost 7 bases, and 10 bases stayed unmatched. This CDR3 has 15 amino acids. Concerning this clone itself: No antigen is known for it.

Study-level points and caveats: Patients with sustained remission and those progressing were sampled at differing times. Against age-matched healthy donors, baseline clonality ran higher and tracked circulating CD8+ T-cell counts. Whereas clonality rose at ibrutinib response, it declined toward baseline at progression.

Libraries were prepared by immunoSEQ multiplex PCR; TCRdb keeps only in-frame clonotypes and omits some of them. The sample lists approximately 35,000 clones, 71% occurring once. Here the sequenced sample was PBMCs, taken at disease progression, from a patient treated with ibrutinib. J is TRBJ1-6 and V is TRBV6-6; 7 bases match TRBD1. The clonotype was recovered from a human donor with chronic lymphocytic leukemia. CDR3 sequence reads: CASNRDRGKNSPLHF. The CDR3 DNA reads TGTGCCAGCAATCGGGACAGAGGGAAAAATTCACCCCTCCACTTT.